The 10 T cell receptor beta chains listed next were all sequenced from one sample in a study of blood T cell repertoires in COVID-19. Method: immunoSEQ multiplex PCR; TCRdb's copy keeps in-frame clones and lacks some. The sample records about 49,000 clones, about four fifths being singletons. Material: peripheral blood. All receptors come from a man over 45 with acute or convalescent COVID-19.

The J gene is TRBJ1-1, the V gene TRBV4-3, with no clear D. Per germline, CDR1 LGHNA and CDR2 YSLEER. CDR3 length equals 13 residues. V was cut by 3 bases and J by 1 base, with 6 bases left in between. CDR3 sequence (DNA): TGCGCCAGCAGCCACCAGAAGAACACTGAAGCTTTCTTT. Translation gives CASSHQKNTEAFF.

The CDR3 DNA reads as TGTGCCAGCAGCGCAGTAGTAGTGGGGACAGGGGGCGACCCTGGCTACACCTTC. Translating it yields CASSAVVVGTGGDPGYTF. The chain joins TRBV9 to TRBJ1-2; 12 bases map to TRBD1. The germline V gene encodes CDR1 SGDLS and CDR2 YYNGEE. Losses at the gene ends were 3 bases for V and 7 bases for J; bases not matched to a gene: 16. The CDR3 length is 18 residues.

This chain joins TRBV24-1 and TRBJ2-5, with 9 bases identical to TRBD1. V shed 5 bases and J 4 bases; nucleotides not matched to a gene: 19. Germline loops: CDR1 KGHDR, CDR2 SFDVKD. The CDR3 consists of 19 residues. CDR3 DNA: TGTGCCACCAGTGCCGGGACAGGGAGCCCCTGGGGGAAAAGAGAGACCCAGTACTTC. It yields the protein CATSAGTGSPWGKRETQYF.

This clone was recorded only once. This chain links TRBV6-5 with TRBJ2-7; 7 bases are shared with TRBD1. Germline CDR1 reads MNHEY; CDR2 reads SVGAGI. The CDR3 has 12 amino acids. V lost 6 bases and J lost 6; bases outside the gene matches: 5. CDR3 amino acids: CASSRQGGEQYF. The DNA for the CDR3 is TGTGCCAGCAGCAGACAGGGCGGCGAGCAGTACTTC.

The genes are TRBV10-3 and TRBJ1-2, with D perhaps matching TRBD1 (6 bases). Trimming removed 2 bases from V and 4 bases from J, with 17 bases in between. Germline V CDR1 and CDR2: ENHRY, SYGVKD. This CDR3 is 16 amino acids long. CDR3 sequence reads: CAISELSGQNPYGYTF. The CDR3 DNA is TGTGCCATCAGTGAGCTATCCGGACAGAACCCCTATGGCTACACCTTC.

The CDR3 loop reads CASSASPNRAQEKLFF. CDR3 nucleotide sequence: TGTGCCAGCAGCGCCTCCCCCAACAGGGCTCAGGAAAAACTGTTTTTT. The chain uses TRBV9 and TRBJ1-4; D is possibly TRBD1 (6 bases). V was shortened by 3 bases and J by 8 bases, with 20 bases between the two germline ends. This CDR3 is 16 amino acids long. In germline, CDR1 is SGDLS, CDR2 YYNGEE.

The chain combines TRBV19 with TRBJ2-3; a possible D gene is TRBD1 (6 bases). The CDR3 spans 15 residues. Germline values: CDR1 LNHDA, CDR2 SQIVND (reference sequence). V was clipped by 3 bases and J by 4 bases, with 14 bases between them. The CDR3 sequence: CASSISYRVADTQYF. In nucleotides, the CDR3 is TGTGCCAGTAGTATTAGCTACAGGGTGGCAGATACGCAGTATTTT.

The rearrangement links TRBV5-1 to TRBJ2-2; D may be TRBD1 (6 bases). From germline, CDR1 is SGHRS and CDR2 YFSETQ. The V end lost 4 bases, the J end lost 3 bases, and 13 bases lay between the germline ends. The CDR3 runs 15 residues. CDR3 amino acids: CASSQGQTHTGELFF. The CDR3, as DNA: TGCGCCAGCAGCCAAGGACAGACCCACACCGGGGAGCTGTTTTTT. Combining the CDR3 with reference TRBV5-1 and TRBJ2-2 gives the whole variable domain KAGVTQTPRYLIKTRGQQVTLSCSPISGHRSVSWYQQTPGQGLQFLFEYFSETQRNKGNFPGRFSGRQFSNSRSEMNVSTLELGDSALYLCASSQGQTHTGELFFGEGSRLTVL.

The chain joins TRBV5-4 to TRBJ2-5, with 7 bases matching TRBD2. CDR1 SGHNT and CDR2 YYREEE come from the germline V gene (reference sequence). The CDR3 totals 16 residues. V dropped 0 bases and J dropped 0; count of bases not matched to a gene: 5. This CDR3 is CASSLGSGTYQETQYF. For the CDR3, the DNA is TGTGCCAGCAGCTTGGGGAGCGGGACCTACCAAGAGACCCAGTACTTC.

V gene TRBV6-5 combines with J gene TRBJ2-7; 11 bases match TRBD2. Losses at the gene ends were 5 bases for V and 2 bases for J; bases not matched to a gene: 5. CDR3 length: 15 residues. The V gene's germline CDR1 is MNHEY and CDR2 SVGAGI. CDR3 coding DNA: TGTGCCAGCAGTAGGGGACTAGCGGCCGCCTACGAGCAGTACTTC. Its protein product is CASSRGLAAAYEQYF.